Following are 29 T cell receptor beta chains from one sample sequenced in a study of breast tumors, draining lymph nodes, adjacent tissues. TCRdb called the multiplex PCR reads again in MiXCR, with one record for every CDR3 protein. The sample includes about 200,000 distinct CDR3 sequences, approximately 31% of them seen just once. Axillary draining lymph nodes of breast cancer patients supplied the node samples. Sequenced: axillary lymph node tissue. All receptors derive from a female donor with breast cancer. Some clones in this sample may be carry-over from other donors' samples.

The gene calls are TRBV7-9 and TRBJ1-2, with TRBD1 matching 7 bases. Germline assignment: CDR1 SEHNR and CDR2 FQNEAQ (reference sequence). The CDR3 has 15 residues. J lost 8 bases, V lost 1 base, and 10 bases had no gene match. For the CDR3, the DNA is TGTGCCAGCAGCTTAGACAGGTCTAAGGGGGCAGGCTACACCTTC. Amino acids: CASSLDRSKGAGYTF. Filled out from reference TRBV7-9 and TRBJ1-2, the complete variable domain reads DTGVSQNPRHKITKRGQNVTFRCDPISEHNRLYWYRQTLGQGPEFLTYFQNEAQLEKSRLLSDRFSAERPKGSFSTLEIQRTEQGDSAMYLCASSLDRSKGAGYTFGSGTRLTVV.

The chain carries TRBV19 and TRBJ2-5, with D perhaps TRBD2 (6 bases). Germline V lookup: CDR1 LNHDA, CDR2 SQIVND (reference sequence). Trimming pared 10 bases from V and 5 bases from J, leaving 11 bases between. The CDR3 has 11 amino acids. CDR3 DNA: TGTGCCACGGGAGTTTCTGAGACCCAGTACTTC. Its protein product is CATGVSETQYF.

About this clonotype: Compared with germline, one end of the junction differs, possibly owing to a read error. The chain uses TRBV20-1 and TRBJ2-2, with TRBD2 matching 7 bases. CDR3 length: 14 amino acids. The germline V gene encodes CDR1 DFQATT and CDR2 SNEGSKA (reference sequence). CDR3 sequence (DNA): TGCAGTGCTTTTAACGGGAGCGGGACCGGGGAGTTGTTTTTT. This sequence encodes CSAFNGSGTGELFF.

This clonotype has just a few counts. The chain joins TRBV5-1 to TRBJ2-1, with TRBD2 identical over 8 bases. The CDR3 spans 17 residues. V gave up 0 bases and J gave up 4 bases; unmatched junction bases: 9. Per germline, CDR1 SGHRS and CDR2 YFSETQ. CDR3 DNA: TGCGCCAGCAGCTTGGCCGGGGGGGGCCACAGTTACAATGAGCAGTTCTTC. It is translated as CASSLAGGGHSYNEQFF. Together with reference TRBV5-1 and TRBJ2-1, the CDR3 gives the full variable domain: KAGVTQTPRYLIKTRGQQVTLSCSPISGHRSVSWYQQTPGQGLQFLFEYFSETQRNKGNFPGRFSGRQFSNSRSEMNVSTLELGDSALYLCASSLAGGGHSYNEQFFGPGTRLTVL.

There are many counts of this clonotype. This rearrangement joins TRBV20-1 to TRBJ2-7; 9 bases are shared with TRBD1. V lost 2 bases and J lost 4; bases outside the gene matches: 12. This CDR3 contains 16 residues. The germline V gene has CDR1 DFQATT and CDR2 SNEGSKA (reference sequence). CDR3 sequence: CSARIGKRTGAYEQYF. The CDR3 DNA reads TGCAGTGCTAGAATCGGGAAGAGGACAGGGGCTTACGAGCAGTACTTC.

This clonotype was observed many times. This rearrangement joins TRBV19 to TRBJ2-7; tentatively, D is TRBD1 (6 bases). CDR1 is LNHDA, CDR2 SQIVND, per germline (reference sequence). V lost 4 bases to trimming and J lost 5 bases, with 15 bases between them. The CDR3 runs to 14 residues. CDR3 loop: CASSSGQPPHEQYF. DNA of the CDR3: TGTGCCAGTAGTAGTGGACAGCCTCCCCACGAGCAGTACTTC.

CDR3 sequence reads: CASSEGRRETQYF. Written as DNA, the CDR3 is TGTGCCAGCAGTGAGGGGCGCCGGGAGACCCAGTACTTC. The chain carries TRBV2 and TRBJ2-5; D is possibly TRBD1 (5 bases). V was cut by 3 bases and J by 5 bases, with 10 bases left in between. Germline V gene lookup returns CDR1 SNHLY and CDR2 FYNNEI. The CDR3 covers 13 residues.

This clonotype was counted many times. V gene TRBV5-1 combines with J gene TRBJ2-1; 7 bases agree with TRBD2. The V gene end was trimmed by 0 bases and the J gene end by 8 bases; junction bases not matched to a gene: 8. Germline V gene sequence: CDR1 SGHRS, CDR2 YFSETQ. The length of the CDR3 is 15 residues. CDR3 in DNA: TGCGCCAGCAGCTTGGGTGGACTAGGGGCGGATGAGCAGTTCTTC. Protein: CASSLGGLGADEQFF.

This clonotype was detected a few times. The rearrangement links TRBV18 to TRBJ1-1; D is ambiguous. Germline-derived CDR1 and CDR2 are KGHSH and LQKENI. The V gene lost 4 bases and the J gene lost 1 base, with 10 bases spanning the gap. There are 14 residues in the CDR3. CDR3 bases: TGTGCCAGCTCACGACCGGGAGCGAACACTGAAGCTTTCTTT. Encoded protein: CASSRPGANTEAFF.

On this clonotype itself: It may be a read error: a sequence one base away is much more abundant. The rearrangement links TRBV6-5 to TRBJ2-7, with 7 bases that match TRBD2. Germline lookup yields CDR1 MNHEY and CDR2 SVGAGI. The CDR3 is made up of 16 amino acids. The CDR3 region has the DNA TGTGCCAGCAGTCACTCGGGGGGAGGCGGGTCCTACAAGCAGTACTTC. Amino acids: CASSHSGGGGSYKQYF.

In the case of this clonotype: One base away lies a much larger clone, so this may be a sequencing read error. The chain combines TRBV20-1 with TRBJ2-5, with D tentatively TRBD1 or TRBD2 (5 bases each). The CDR3 totals 14 residues. From germline, CDR1 is DFQATT and CDR2 SNEGSKA (reference sequence). V was trimmed by 3 bases and J by 7 bases, leaving 18 bases between them. CDR3 coding DNA: TGCAGTGCTAGGTACGACGGGACGAGGGCGACCCAGTACTTC. Encoded protein: CSARYDGTRATQYF.

About this clonotype itself: Germline is not matched at one junction end, which may reflect a read error. V usage is TRBV11-2 and J usage is TRBJ2-2, with 9 nucleotides matching TRBD2. The CDR3 consists of 12 residues. From germline, CDR1 is SGHAT and CDR2 FQNNGV. The CDR3 DNA sequence: TGTGCCAGCAGCTCATTAGCGGGGGCGCTGTTTTTT. Translating it yields CASSSLAGALFF.

The rearrangement joins TRBV20-1 to TRBJ2-7; 8 bases line up with TRBD2. The CDR3 is made up of 15 amino acids. Germline V gene data show CDR1 as DFQATT and CDR2 as SNEGSKA (reference sequence). The V segment lost 0 bases and the J segment 0 bases; nucleotides outside the gene matches: 4. CDR3 nucleotide sequence: TGCAGTGCTAGAGATACGGGGGGGGGCTCCTACGAGCAGTACTTC. Translating gives CSARDTGGGSYEQYF.

The rearrangement links TRBV7-2 to TRBJ1-6, with TRBD1 identical over 8 bases. The junction had 10 bases not matched to a gene; V was cut back by 3 bases and J by 6 bases. CDR1 is SGHTA and CDR2 is FQGNSA in the germline V gene. The CDR3 contains 17 residues. The CDR3, as DNA: TGTGCCAGCAGCTTGCAGAGGACAGGGAGTCTTAATTCACCCCTCCACTTT. Encoded protein: CASSLQRTGSLNSPLHF.

The V gene is TRBV20-1, the J gene TRBJ2-3, with 8 bases that match TRBD2. Germline CDR1 and CDR2: DFQATT and SNEGSKA (reference sequence). CDR3 length: 16 residues. V shed 6 bases and J 11 bases; nucleotides not matched to a gene: 22. The CDR3 spells CSASGGRGGRRDEQYF. In DNA, the CDR3 is TGCAGTGCCTCAGGAGGCCGGGGGGGCCGTCGTGATGAGCAGTATTTT.

This clonotype was counted a few times. The rearrangement uses TRBV6-5 and TRBJ1-2, with 9 bases fitting TRBD1. The CDR3 loop spans 15 amino acids. Germline assignment: CDR1 MNHEY and CDR2 SVGAGI. After removal of 7 bases from V and 6 bases from J, the junction contained 12 bases not matched to a gene. Here the CDR3 DNA reads TGTGCCAGCAATCCGGCGAAAGGGACAGGGCATGGCTACACCTTC. Amino acid sequence: CASNPAKGTGHGYTF.

This clonotype was recorded a few times. This chain joins TRBV30 and TRBJ1-5; 7 bases match TRBD1. J gave up 5 bases and V 5 bases, and 6 bases lay outside the gene matches. Germline V gene sequence: CDR1 GTSNPN, CDR2 SVGIG (reference sequence). There are 13 residues in the CDR3. CDR3 DNA: TGTGCCTGGGCGACAGGGTCACATCAGCCCCAGCATTTT. Protein sequence: CAWATGSHQPQHF.

This clonotype has ten or more counts. The V and J genes are TRBV20-1 and TRBJ2-2; 8 nucleotides agree with TRBD2. Germline-derived CDR1 and CDR2 are DFQATT and SNEGSKA (reference sequence). V lost 1 base and J lost 5; bases outside the gene matches: 6. The CDR3 loop spans 15 amino acids. The CDR3 loop is CSARGLLAETGELFF. CDR3 nucleotides: TGCAGTGCTAGAGGACTACTAGCGGAGACCGGGGAGCTGTTTTTT.

This clonotype was observed many times. The chain has TRBV2 and TRBJ1-4, with D possibly matching TRBD1 (6 bases). Germline CDR1 and CDR2: SNHLY and FYNNEI. The V end was cut by 6 bases, the J end by 8 bases, with 16 bases between. The CDR3 sequence is 14 residues long. CDR3 sequence: CASRNRVLGEKLFF. The DNA for the CDR3 is TGTGCCAGCAGAAACAGGGTGCTAGGGGAAAAACTGTTTTTT.

This clonotype was seen at least ten times. This chain connects TRBV2 to TRBJ2-3; either TRBD1 or TRBD2 may fit D (5 bases each). In germline, CDR1 is SNHLY, CDR2 FYNNEI. Trimming took off 4 bases at V and 5 bases at J, with 10 bases between the two ends. CDR3 length: 13 residues. The CDR3 reads CASSGGSVDTQYF. CDR3 DNA sequence: TGTGCCAGCAGTGGGGGGTCAGTAGATACGCAGTATTTT. The variable domain in full, with the rest retrieved from reference TRBV2 and TRBJ2-3, is EPEVTQTPSHQVTQMGQEVILRCVPISNHLYFYWYRQILGQKVEFLVSFYNNEISEKSEIFDDQFSVERPDGSNFTLKIRSTKLEDSAMYFCASSGGSVDTQYFGPGTRLTVL.

This clonotype has a count of ten or more. The chain joins TRBV19 to TRBJ2-1; D is ambiguous. The CDR3 covers 11 residues. In germline, CDR1 is LNHDA, CDR2 SQIVND (reference sequence). Trimming took 3 bases from V and 7 from J, leaving 4 bases between them. The CDR3 coding sequence is TGTGCCAGTAGTATGGAAAATGAGCAGTTCTTC. Translated, it gives CASSMENEQFF. The whole variable domain, filled in from reference TRBV19 and TRBJ2-1, reads DGGITQSPKYLFRKEGQNVTLSCEQNLNHDAMYWYRQDPGQGLRLIYYSQIVNDFQKGDIAEGYSVSREKKESFPLTVTSAQKNPTAFYLCASSMENEQFFGPGTRLTVL.

This clonotype was detected ten times or more. The chain uses TRBV11-1 and TRBJ2-3; D is ambiguous. Germline V gives CDR1 SGHAT, CDR2 FQDESV (reference sequence). This CDR3 comprises 13 residues. The V end was cut by 7 bases, the J end by 0 bases, with 8 bases between. The CDR3 DNA is TGTGCCAGCACCTCGGGTAGCACAGATACGCAGTATTTT. Protein sequence: CASTSGSTDTQYF.

This clonotype came up many times. The V gene is TRBV20-1, the J gene TRBJ2-3; D might be TRBD2 (5 bases). Germline V gene lookup returns CDR1 DFQATT and CDR2 SNEGSKA (reference sequence). Trimming stripped 5 bases from V and 1 base from J, with 10 bases between. The CDR3 loop spans 13 amino acids. The CDR3 reads CSAPLEGTDTQYF. The CDR3 nucleotides are TGCAGTGCTCCACTAGAGGGCACAGATACGCAGTATTTT.

There are many counts of this clonotype. The V and J genes are TRBV7-9 and TRBJ2-7, with TRBD1 identical over 8 bases. This CDR3 is built from 14 residues. The V segment lost 3 bases and the J segment 4 bases; nucleotides outside the gene matches: 5. Germline V lookup: CDR1 SEHNR, CDR2 FQNEAQ (reference sequence). The CDR3 is CASSFPGQVYEQYF. CDR3 coding DNA: TGTGCCAGCAGCTTCCCGGGACAGGTGTACGAGCAGTACTTC.

This clonotype was detected ten times or more. The rearrangement links TRBV10-2 to TRBJ2-7; maybe TRBD2 (6 bases). Germline V lookup: CDR1 WSHSY, CDR2 SAAADI. The CDR3 contains 12 residues. Trimming pared 4 bases from V and 7 bases from J, leaving 11 bases between. For the CDR3, the DNA is TGCGCCAGCAGTGGGCGGGGCGGAGAGCAGTACTTC. Encoded protein: CASSGRGGEQYF.

In its sample, this clonotype was seen many times. This chain connects TRBV19 to TRBJ2-2; D gene unclear. This CDR3 is 16 amino acids long. Germline V gene lookup returns CDR1 LNHDA and CDR2 SQIVND (reference sequence). V gave up 3 bases and J gave up 1 base, with 12 bases separating them. The CDR3 region has the DNA TGTGCCAGTAGTATTCTTCGGACGGGGAACACCGGGGAGCTGTTTTTT. Encoded protein: CASSILRTGNTGELFF.

This clonotype occurred many times. The chain links TRBV5-1 to TRBJ2-7; D unresolved. The CDR3 contains 12 residues. V shed 2 bases and J shed 5 bases, with 8 bases lying between them. From germline, CDR1 is SGHRS and CDR2 YFSETQ. CDR3: CASSFAGDEQYF. As DNA, the CDR3 is TGCGCCAGCAGCTTCGCCGGCGACGAGCAGTACTTC.

In this sample, this clonotype turned up many times. The chain uses TRBV18 and TRBJ2-5; 10 bases line up with TRBD2. With 4 bases clipped from V and 3 bases from J, the junction kept 2 bases outside the gene matches. The germline CDR1 and CDR2 sequences are KGHSH and LQKENI. The CDR3 length is 14 residues. DNA for the CDR3: TGTGCCAGCTCACGCGGACTAGCGGAAGAGACCCAGTACTTC. Translated: CASSRGLAEETQYF.

A word on this clonotype: Possible read error: a much larger clone is one base away. The rearrangement joins TRBV11-1 to TRBJ1-3; no definite D call. CDR3 size: 14 residues. Germline CDR1 SGHAT, CDR2 FQDESV (reference sequence). V gave up 3 bases and J gave up 0 bases, with 6 bases separating them. CDR3 coding DNA: TGTGCCAGCAGCTTGTCCCTCTCTGGAAACACCATATATTTT. Its translation is CASSLSLSGNTIYF.